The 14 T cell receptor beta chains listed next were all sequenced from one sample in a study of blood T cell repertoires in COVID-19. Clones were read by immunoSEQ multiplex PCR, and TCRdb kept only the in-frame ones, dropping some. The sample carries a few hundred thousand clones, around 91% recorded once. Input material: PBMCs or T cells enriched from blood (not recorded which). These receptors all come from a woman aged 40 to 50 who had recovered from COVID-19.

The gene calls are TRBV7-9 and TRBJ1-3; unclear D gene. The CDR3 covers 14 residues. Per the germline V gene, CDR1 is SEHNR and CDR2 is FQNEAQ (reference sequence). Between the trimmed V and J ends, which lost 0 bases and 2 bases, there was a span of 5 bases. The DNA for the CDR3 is TGTGCCAGCAGCTTAGCGGCGGCTGGAAACACCATATATTTT. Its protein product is CASSLAAAGNTIYF.

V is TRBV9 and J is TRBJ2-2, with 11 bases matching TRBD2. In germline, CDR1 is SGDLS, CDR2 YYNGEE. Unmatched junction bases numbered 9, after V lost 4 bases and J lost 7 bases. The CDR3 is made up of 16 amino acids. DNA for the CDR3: TGTGCCAGCAGCCTTACTAGCGGGGGAAAGGGCGGGGAGCTGTTTTTT. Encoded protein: CASSLTSGGKGGELFF.

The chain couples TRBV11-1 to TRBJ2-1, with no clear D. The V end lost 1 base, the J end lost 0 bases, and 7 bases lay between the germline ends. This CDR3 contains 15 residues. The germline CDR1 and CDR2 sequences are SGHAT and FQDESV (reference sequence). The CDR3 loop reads CASSLERGSYNEQFF. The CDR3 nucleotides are TGTGCCAGCAGCTTAGAGAGAGGCTCCTACAATGAGCAGTTCTTC.

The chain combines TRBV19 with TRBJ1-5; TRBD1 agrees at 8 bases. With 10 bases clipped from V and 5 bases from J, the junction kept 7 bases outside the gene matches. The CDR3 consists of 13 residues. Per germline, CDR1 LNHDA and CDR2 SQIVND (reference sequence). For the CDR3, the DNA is TGTGCCACTGGACAGGGAAAAGATCAGCCCCAGCATTTT. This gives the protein CATGQGKDQPQHF.

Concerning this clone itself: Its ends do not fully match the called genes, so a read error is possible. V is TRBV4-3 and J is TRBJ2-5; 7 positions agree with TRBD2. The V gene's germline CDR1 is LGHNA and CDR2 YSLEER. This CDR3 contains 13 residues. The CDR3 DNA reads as TGCGCCAGCAGCCCCGGCCTGGGGACTAACAAAGACTTC. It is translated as CASSPGLGTNKDF.

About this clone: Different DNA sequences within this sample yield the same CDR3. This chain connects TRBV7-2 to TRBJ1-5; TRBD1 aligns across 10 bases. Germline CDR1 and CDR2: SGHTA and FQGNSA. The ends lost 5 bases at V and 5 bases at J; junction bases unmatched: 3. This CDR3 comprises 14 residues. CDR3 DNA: TGTGCCAGCAGCCCGGGACAGGGGTATCAGCCCCAGCATTTT. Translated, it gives CASSPGQGYQPQHF. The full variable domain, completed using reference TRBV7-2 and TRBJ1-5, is GAGVSQSPSNKVTEKGKDVELRCDPISGHTALYWYRQSLGQGLEFLIYFQGNSAPDKSGLPSDRFSAERTGGSVSTLTIQRTQQEDSAVYLCASSPGQGYQPQHFGDGTRLSIL.

The CDR3, as DNA: TGTGCCAGCAGCCAAATCACCGCAAGACAGCCTTTTGAAGCTTTCTTT. It yields the protein CASSQITARQPFEAFF. V gene TRBV4-2 combines with J gene TRBJ1-1; D is perhaps TRBD1 (5 bases). Looked up from germline, CDR1 is LGHNA and CDR2 is YNFKEQ. CDR3 length: 16 amino acids. Between the trimmed V and J ends, which lost 2 bases and 7 bases, there was a span of 20 bases.

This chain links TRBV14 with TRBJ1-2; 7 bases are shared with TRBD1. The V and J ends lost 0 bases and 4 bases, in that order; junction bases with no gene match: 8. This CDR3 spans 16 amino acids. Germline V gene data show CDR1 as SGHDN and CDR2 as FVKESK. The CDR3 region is CASSQDDRAYAYGYTF. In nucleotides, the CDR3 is TGTGCCAGCAGCCAAGATGACAGGGCCTATGCCTATGGCTACACCTTC.

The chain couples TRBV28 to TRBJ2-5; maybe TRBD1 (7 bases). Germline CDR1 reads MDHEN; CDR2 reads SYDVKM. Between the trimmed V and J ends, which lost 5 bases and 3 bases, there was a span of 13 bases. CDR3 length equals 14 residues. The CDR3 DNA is TGTGCCAGCAGTGTTGCGGGACAGAAAGAGACCCAGTACTTC. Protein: CASSVAGQKETQYF.

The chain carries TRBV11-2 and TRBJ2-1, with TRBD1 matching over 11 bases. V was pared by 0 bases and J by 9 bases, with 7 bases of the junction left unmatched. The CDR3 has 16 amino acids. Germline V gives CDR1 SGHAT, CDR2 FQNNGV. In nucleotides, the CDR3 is TGTGCCAGCAGCTTAGAGGCCGGACAGGGGGCTGGTGAGCAGTTCTTC. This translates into CASSLEAGQGAGEQFF. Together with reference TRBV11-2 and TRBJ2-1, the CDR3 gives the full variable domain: EAGVAQSPRYKIIEKRQSVAFWCNPISGHATLYWYQQILGQGPKLLIQFQNNGVVDDSQLPKDRFSAERLKGVDSTLKIQPAKLEDSAVYLCASSLEAGQGAGEQFFGPGTRLTVL.

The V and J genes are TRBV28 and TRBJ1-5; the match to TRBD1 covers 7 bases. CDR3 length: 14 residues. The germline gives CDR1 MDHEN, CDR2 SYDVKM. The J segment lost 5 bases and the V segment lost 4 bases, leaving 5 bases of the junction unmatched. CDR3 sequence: CASSSTGSHQPQHF. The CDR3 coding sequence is TGTGCCAGCAGTTCGACAGGGTCTCATCAGCCCCAGCATTTT. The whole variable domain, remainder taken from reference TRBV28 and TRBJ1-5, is DVKVTQSSRYLVKRTGEKVFLECVQDMDHENMFWYRQDPGLGLRLIYFSYDVKMKEKGDIPEGYSVSREKKERFSLILESASTNQTSMYLCASSSTGSHQPQHFGDGTRLSIL.

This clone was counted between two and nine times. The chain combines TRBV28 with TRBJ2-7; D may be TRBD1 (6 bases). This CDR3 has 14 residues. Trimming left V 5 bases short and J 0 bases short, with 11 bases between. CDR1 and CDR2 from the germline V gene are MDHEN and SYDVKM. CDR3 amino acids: CASSPPTGSYEQYF. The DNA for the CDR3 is TGTGCCAGCAGTCCCCCGACAGGCTCCTACGAGCAGTACTTC.

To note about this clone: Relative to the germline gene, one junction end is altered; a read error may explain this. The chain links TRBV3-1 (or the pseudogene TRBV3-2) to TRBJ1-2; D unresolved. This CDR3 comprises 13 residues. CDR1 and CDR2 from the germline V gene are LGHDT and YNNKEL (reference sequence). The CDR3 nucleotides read TGTGCCAGCAGTCAAGGGCTTAACTATGGCTACACCTTC. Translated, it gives CASSQGLNYGYTF.

The CDR3 DNA is TGTGCCAGTAGTCCGATTCCTAGGACAATGGCAGGGAATGAGCAGTTCTTC. It translates to CASSPIPRTMAGNEQFF. V and J are TRBV19 and TRBJ2-1; TRBD1 might be the D (5 bases). V shed 5 bases and J shed 7 bases, with 24 bases lying between them. The CDR3 sequence is 17 residues long. Per germline, CDR1 LNHDA and CDR2 SQIVND (reference sequence).